This T cell receptor (beta chain) was observed in a study of identical twins. The CDR3 loop spans 13 amino acids. The V gene's germline CDR1 is MNHNS and CDR2 SASEGT. Comments on this clonotype: Germline and junction disagree at one end, which may indicate a read error.

Via MiXCR, TCRdb re-called the 5' RACE reads, giving one row per CDR3 protein. The sample holds 1.5 million to 2 million distinct CDR3 sequences, less than 40% seen once. This receptor was identified in a newborn girl in good health. The chain has TRBV6-1 and TRBJ1-1; D call uncertain. Sequencing input: cord blood. CDR3 in amino acids: CATRVALNTGAFF. DNA of the CDR3: TGTGCCACCCGAGTGGCCTTGAACACTGGAGCTTTCTTT.